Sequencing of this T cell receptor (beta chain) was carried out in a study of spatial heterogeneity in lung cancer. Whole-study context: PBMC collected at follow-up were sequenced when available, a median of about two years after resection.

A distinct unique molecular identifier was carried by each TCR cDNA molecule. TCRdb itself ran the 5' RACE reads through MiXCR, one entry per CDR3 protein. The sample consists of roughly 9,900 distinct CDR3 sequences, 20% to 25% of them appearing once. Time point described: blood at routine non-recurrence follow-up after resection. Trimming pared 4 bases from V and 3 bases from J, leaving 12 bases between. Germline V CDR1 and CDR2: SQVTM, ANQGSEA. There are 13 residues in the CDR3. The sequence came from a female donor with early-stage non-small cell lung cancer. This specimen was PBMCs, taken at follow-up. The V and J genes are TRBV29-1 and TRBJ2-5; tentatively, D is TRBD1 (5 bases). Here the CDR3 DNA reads TGCAGCGTTGTTCAGGGTTGGGAAGAGACCCAGTACTTC. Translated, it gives CSVVQGWEETQYF.